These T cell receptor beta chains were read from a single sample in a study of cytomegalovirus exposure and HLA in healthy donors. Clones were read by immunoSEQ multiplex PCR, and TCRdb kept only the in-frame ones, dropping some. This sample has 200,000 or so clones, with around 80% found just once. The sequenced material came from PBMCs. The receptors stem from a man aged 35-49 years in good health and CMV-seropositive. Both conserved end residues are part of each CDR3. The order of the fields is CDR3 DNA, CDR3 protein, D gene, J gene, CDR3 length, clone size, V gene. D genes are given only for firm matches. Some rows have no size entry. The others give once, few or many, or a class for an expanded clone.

CDR3 DNA: TGTGCCAGCAGACCGGATCGACAGGGGTTTCAGCCCCAGCATTTT
CDR3 protein: CASRPDRQGFQPQHF
D gene: TRBD1
J gene: TRBJ1-5
CDR3 length: 15
clone size: NA
V gene: TRBV27

CDR3 DNA: TGTGCCAGCCGGGACAGGGGGAACTATGGCTACACCTTC
CDR3 protein: CASRDRGNYGYTF
D gene: TRBD1
J gene: TRBJ1-2
CDR3 length: 13
clone size: NA
V gene: TRBV27

CDR3 DNA: TGCGCCAGCAGCCAGCAGGGACAGGGGGCCTACGAGCAGTACTTC
CDR3 protein: CASSQQGQGAYEQYF
D gene: TRBD1
J gene: TRBJ2-7
CDR3 length: 15
clone size: few
V gene: TRBV4-3

CDR3 DNA: TGTGCCAGCAGCCCCCGGAGCAATCAGCCCCAGCATTTT
CDR3 protein: CASSPRSNQPQHF
D gene: NA
J gene: TRBJ1-5
CDR3 length: 13
clone size: NA
V gene: TRBV7-8

CDR3 DNA: TGTGCCAGCAGCCTATCACCAGGGGGACAGGGGGCGCCTGAGTACTATGGCTACACCTTC
CDR3 protein: CASSLSPGGQGAPEYYGYTF
D gene: NA
J gene: TRBJ1-2
CDR3 length: 20
clone size: once
V gene: TRBV21-1

CDR3 DNA: TGTGCCAGCAGCCCAGGGGGAGTTTTAACAGATACGCAGTATTTT
CDR3 protein: CASSPGGVLTDTQYF
D gene: TRBD1
J gene: TRBJ2-3
CDR3 length: 15
clone size: NA
V gene: TRBV5-5

CDR3 DNA: TGCGCCAGCAGCTTATACAGGTCCGATACGCAGTATTTT
CDR3 protein: CASSLYRSDTQYF
D gene: NA
J gene: TRBJ2-3
CDR3 length: 13
clone size: NA
V gene: TRBV5-1

CDR3 DNA: TGTGCCAGCAGTTTACCCGGGGGGCGGAATCAGCCCCAGCATTTT
CDR3 protein: CASSLPGGRNQPQHF
D gene: NA
J gene: TRBJ1-5
CDR3 length: 15
clone size: NA
V gene: TRBV28

CDR3 DNA: TGCGCCAGCAGCCACGGGACAGAGAACACTGAAGCTTTCTTT
CDR3 protein: CASSHGTENTEAFF
D gene: TRBD1
J gene: TRBJ1-1
CDR3 length: 14
clone size: few
V gene: TRBV4-1

CDR3 DNA: TGTGCCAGCTCACGGAGACAGGGTACGGAGACCCAGTACTTC
CDR3 protein: CASSRRQGTETQYF
D gene: TRBD1
J gene: TRBJ2-5
CDR3 length: 14
clone size: NA
V gene: TRBV18

CDR3 DNA: TGTGCCAGCGGACTTAGCCGCTCCCAAGAGACCCAGTACTTC
CDR3 protein: CASGLSRSQETQYF
D gene: NA
J gene: TRBJ2-5
CDR3 length: 14
clone size: NA
V gene: TRBV7-2

CDR3 DNA: TGTGCCAGCAGTGGGGACAGGGGGGTCTATGGCTACACCTTC
CDR3 protein: CASSGDRGVYGYTF
D gene: TRBD1
J gene: TRBJ1-2
CDR3 length: 14
clone size: NA
V gene: TRBV2

CDR3 DNA: TGTGCCAGCAGTGCCCACAGGGGGACTGAAGCTTTCTTT
CDR3 protein: CASSAHRGTEAFF
D gene: TRBD1
J gene: TRBJ1-1
CDR3 length: 13
clone size: NA
V gene: TRBV6-1

CDR3 DNA: TGTGCCAGCAGCTTGAGCGGGGGGGCCAGGGATACGCAGTATTTT
CDR3 protein: CASSLSGGARDTQYF
D gene: TRBD2
J gene: TRBJ2-3
CDR3 length: 15
clone size: NA
V gene: TRBV5-4

CDR3 DNA: TGTTCCAGCAGCTCGGGGGGGCAGGACCTGTTTTTT
CDR3 protein: CSSSSGGQDLFF
D gene: NA
J gene: TRBJ1-4
CDR3 length: 12
clone size: NA
V gene: TRBV7-9

CDR3 DNA: TGTGCCATCAGTGAGTCCGATGACTTGGCTTTCTTT
CDR3 protein: CAISESDDLAFF
D gene: NA
J gene: TRBJ1-1
CDR3 length: 12
clone size: NA
V gene: TRBV10-3

CDR3 DNA: TGTGCCAGCAGCGAGGGGGCTTTGGCCAAAAACATTCAGTACTTC
CDR3 protein: CASSEGALAKNIQYF
D gene: TRBD1
J gene: TRBJ2-4
CDR3 length: 15
clone size: NA
V gene: TRBV5-4

CDR3 DNA: TGCAGCGGAAGTACAGGGGGCGCCAATGGCTACACCTTC
CDR3 protein: CSGSTGGANGYTF
D gene: TRBD1
J gene: TRBJ1-2
CDR3 length: 13
clone size: few
V gene: TRBV29-1

CDR3 DNA: TGTGCCAGCCTAAGCGGGGGCTTTATCACAGATACGCAGTATTTT
CDR3 protein: CASLSGGFITDTQYF
D gene: TRBD2
J gene: TRBJ2-3
CDR3 length: 15
clone size: NA
V gene: TRBV2

CDR3 DNA: TGTGCCAGCAGTCTTCAGTACTACGAGCAGTACTTC
CDR3 protein: CASSLQYYEQYF
D gene: NA
J gene: TRBJ2-7
CDR3 length: 12
clone size: NA
V gene: TRBV2

CDR3 DNA: TGCAGCGTTGACGGGGCGGGGCAGCTTGAAGCTTTCTTT
CDR3 protein: CSVDGAGQLEAFF
D gene: NA
J gene: TRBJ1-1
CDR3 length: 13
clone size: NA
V gene: TRBV29-1

CDR3 DNA: TGCGCCAGCAGCCAAGAATTAGACAGGGGCGGTTCACCCCTCCACTTT
CDR3 protein: CASSQELDRGGSPLHF
D gene: TRBD1
J gene: TRBJ1-6
CDR3 length: 16
clone size: NA
V gene: TRBV4-3

CDR3 DNA: TGTGCCAGCAGCTCCGGGGGGGCCAGCAATGAGCAGTTCTTC
CDR3 protein: CASSSGGASNEQFF
D gene: TRBD2
J gene: TRBJ2-1
CDR3 length: 14
clone size: NA
V gene: TRBV7-6

CDR3 DNA: TGTGCCAGCAGCTTGGGCCTCCGTGAACAGGAGACAGATACGCAGTATTTT
CDR3 protein: CASSLGLREQETDTQYF
D gene: NA
J gene: TRBJ2-3
CDR3 length: 17
clone size: NA
V gene: TRBV5-6

CDR3 DNA: TGTGCCAGCTCACTTTTACAGGGGGCGAACACTGAAGCTTTCTTT
CDR3 protein: CASSLLQGANTEAFF
D gene: TRBD1
J gene: TRBJ1-1
CDR3 length: 15
clone size: NA
V gene: TRBV18

CDR3 DNA: TGTGCCAGCAGCTTCCTGACAGGTGGGACCGGGGAGCTGTTTTTT
CDR3 protein: CASSFLTGGTGELFF
D gene: NA
J gene: TRBJ2-2
CDR3 length: 15
clone size: NA
V gene: TRBV11-1

CDR3 DNA: TGTGCCAGCAGCTTATTAGGCACAGATACGCAGTATTTT
CDR3 protein: CASSLLGTDTQYF
D gene: NA
J gene: TRBJ2-3
CDR3 length: 13
clone size: once
V gene: TRBV7-3

CDR3 DNA: TGTGCCAGCAGCTTATGGTCAGGGAAAACCGGGGAGCTGTTTTTT
CDR3 protein: CASSLWSGKTGELFF
D gene: NA
J gene: TRBJ2-2
CDR3 length: 15
clone size: NA
V gene: TRBV11-2

CDR3 DNA: TGTGCCAGTAGTATCGAGGGGGTCCGGAGCAATCAGCCCCAGCATTTT
CDR3 protein: CASSIEGVRSNQPQHF
D gene: NA
J gene: TRBJ1-5
CDR3 length: 16
clone size: NA
V gene: TRBV19

CDR3 DNA: TGTGCCAGCAGTGATGGCAGGGGAGGCACAGATACGCAGTATTTT
CDR3 protein: CASSDGRGGTDTQYF
D gene: NA
J gene: TRBJ2-3
CDR3 length: 15
clone size: NA
V gene: TRBV2

CDR3 DNA: TGCAGCGTTGGGACAGGGGGGGACTATGGCTACACCTTC
CDR3 protein: CSVGTGGDYGYTF
D gene: TRBD1
J gene: TRBJ1-2
CDR3 length: 13
clone size: once
V gene: TRBV29-1

CDR3 DNA: TGTGCCAGCTCACCTGGACAGGGCCGCTCTGGAAACACCATATATTTT
CDR3 protein: CASSPGQGRSGNTIYF
D gene: TRBD1
J gene: TRBJ1-3
CDR3 length: 16
clone size: NA
V gene: TRBV18

CDR3 DNA: TGTGCCAGCAGCTTAGGGACCTCCGGGGGGCAGTACTTC
CDR3 protein: CASSLGTSGGQYF
D gene: NA
J gene: TRBJ2-7
CDR3 length: 13
clone size: NA
V gene: TRBV7-6

CDR3 DNA: TGTGCCAGCAGTCCAAGAGCCGGGACAGCTATTCATGGCTACACCTTC
CDR3 protein: CASSPRAGTAIHGYTF
D gene: TRBD1
J gene: TRBJ1-2
CDR3 length: 16
clone size: NA
V gene: TRBV28

CDR3 DNA: TGTGCCAGCAGCTCCCTCGCGCGGGGGGGATTCGGGGAGCTGTTTTTT
CDR3 protein: CASSSLARGGFGELFF
D gene: TRBD2
J gene: TRBJ2-2
CDR3 length: 16
clone size: NA
V gene: TRBV7-2

CDR3 DNA: TGTGCCAGCAGCGAGGCGGTCGGGCGGGGGGAGTTCTTC
CDR3 protein: CASSEAVGRGEFF
D gene: TRBD2
J gene: TRBJ2-1
CDR3 length: 13
clone size: NA
V gene: TRBV5-4

CDR3 DNA: TGTGCCAGCAGTCCCTGGCCGAGCGGCCACTACGAGCAGTACTTC
CDR3 protein: CASSPWPSGHYEQYF
D gene: NA
J gene: TRBJ2-7
CDR3 length: 15
clone size: NA
V gene: TRBV27

CDR3 DNA: TGTGCCAGCAGTGCTATACAGGGGGCGTACTATGGCTACACCTTC
CDR3 protein: CASSAIQGAYYGYTF
D gene: TRBD1
J gene: TRBJ1-2
CDR3 length: 15
clone size: NA
V gene: TRBV2

CDR3 DNA: TGTGCCAGCAGCCCGCCGATGGACTCCACCGGAGATACGCAGTATTTT
CDR3 protein: CASSPPMDSTGDTQYF
D gene: NA
J gene: TRBJ2-3
CDR3 length: 16
clone size: NA
V gene: TRBV11-2

CDR3 DNA: TGTGCCAGCAGTGAGGAGGAAGCAACTAATGAAAAACTGTTTTTT
CDR3 protein: CASSEEEATNEKLFF
D gene: NA
J gene: TRBJ1-4
CDR3 length: 15
clone size: NA
V gene: TRBV6-1

CDR3 DNA: TGTGCCAGCAGCTTGACCGTTCTAGGAAACTACGAGCAGTACTTC
CDR3 protein: CASSLTVLGNYEQYF
D gene: NA
J gene: TRBJ2-7
CDR3 length: 15
clone size: few
V gene: TRBV5-6

CDR3 DNA: TGCAGCGTTGAGCTCAGGCCCTATGGCTACACCTTC
CDR3 protein: CSVELRPYGYTF
D gene: NA
J gene: TRBJ1-2
CDR3 length: 12
clone size: NA
V gene: TRBV29-1

CDR3 DNA: TGTGCCAGCAGCTTTATTATCGCCGGGGAGCTGTTTTTT
CDR3 protein: CASSFIIAGELFF
D gene: NA
J gene: TRBJ2-2
CDR3 length: 13
clone size: NA
V gene: TRBV5-4

CDR3 DNA: TGCAGTGCTAGCCGGGACTCGGTCACCTTC
CDR3 protein: CSASRDSVTF
D gene: NA
J gene: TRBJ1-2
CDR3 length: 10
clone size: NA
V gene: TRBV20-1

CDR3 DNA: TGTGCCAGCAGTATGAAACCCACAGGGGCTTCCTATGGCTACACCTTC
CDR3 protein: CASSMKPTGASYGYTF
D gene: TRBD1
J gene: TRBJ1-2
CDR3 length: 16
clone size: NA
V gene: TRBV5-4

CDR3 DNA: TGCGCCAACGGGACAGGGATAATCACAACTAATGAAAAACTGTTTTTT
CDR3 protein: CANGTGIITTNEKLFF
D gene: TRBD1
J gene: TRBJ1-4
CDR3 length: 16
clone size: NA
V gene: TRBV10-1

CDR3 DNA: TGCGCCAGCAGCCAAGGTTGGGGGACAGGAACCTACGAGCAGTACTTC
CDR3 protein: CASSQGWGTGTYEQYF
D gene: TRBD1
J gene: TRBJ2-7
CDR3 length: 16
clone size: NA
V gene: TRBV4-1

CDR3 DNA: TGTGCCAGCAGCGCCACGGGGGGTAACTATGGCTACACCTTC
CDR3 protein: CASSATGGNYGYTF
D gene: NA
J gene: TRBJ1-2
CDR3 length: 14
clone size: NA
V gene: TRBV7-3

CDR3 DNA: TGTGCCAGCAGCTTGGAGGGGCCAGGGAGGATTCAGCCCCAGCATTTT
CDR3 protein: CASSLEGPGRIQPQHF
D gene: NA
J gene: TRBJ1-5
CDR3 length: 16
clone size: NA
V gene: TRBV5-6

CDR3 DNA: TGTGCCAGCAGCATGGGACTAGCGGGGGGGCGTTGGAATGAGCAGTTCTTC
CDR3 protein: CASSMGLAGGRWNEQFF
D gene: TRBD2
J gene: TRBJ2-1
CDR3 length: 17
clone size: NA
V gene: TRBV13

CDR3 DNA: TGTGCCAGCAGTCGGGGGACCACTGAAGCTTTCTTT
CDR3 protein: CASSRGTTEAFF
D gene: NA
J gene: TRBJ1-1
CDR3 length: 12
clone size: NA
V gene: TRBV6-1

CDR3 DNA: TGTGCCAGCAGCCCCCTGGGTGGTAGCGGGGCTGAGCAGTTCTTC
CDR3 protein: CASSPLGGSGAEQFF
D gene: TRBD2
J gene: TRBJ2-1
CDR3 length: 15
clone size: NA
V gene: TRBV14